Sequencing of this TCR beta chain was carried out in a study of blood T cell repertoires in COVID-19. Study-wide context: Acute and convalescent COVID-19 specimens originated in the United States, Italy and Spain. Sources were T cells, B-cell-depleted T cells, or PBMCs; the material itself was cDNA or gDNA.

CDR3 length equals 16 residues. CDR1 and CDR2 from the germline V gene are ENHRY and SYGVKD. With 2 bases clipped from V and 1 base from J, the junction kept 2 bases outside the gene matches. Original analysis: Estimation of nucleated cell counts relied on the amplification of reference gene primers. Sequencing used immunoSEQ multiplex PCR; TCRdb keeps in-frame clones, though not all of them. V, J and clone size are those of that table, while D and trimming were read from the DNA. Seen here are 100,000 to 150,000 clones, around four fifths observed once, and the top ten hold 20% to 25%. Sequences were obtained from peripheral blood. The rearrangement joins TRBV10-3 to TRBJ1-5; 10 bases match TRBD1. The TCR originated in a human donor in a cohort sampled during active COVID-19. CDR3 nucleotide sequence: TGTGCCATCAGTGAGGGACAGGGGGGGAGCAATCAGCCCCAGCATTTT. This gives the protein CAISEGQGGSNQPQHF.